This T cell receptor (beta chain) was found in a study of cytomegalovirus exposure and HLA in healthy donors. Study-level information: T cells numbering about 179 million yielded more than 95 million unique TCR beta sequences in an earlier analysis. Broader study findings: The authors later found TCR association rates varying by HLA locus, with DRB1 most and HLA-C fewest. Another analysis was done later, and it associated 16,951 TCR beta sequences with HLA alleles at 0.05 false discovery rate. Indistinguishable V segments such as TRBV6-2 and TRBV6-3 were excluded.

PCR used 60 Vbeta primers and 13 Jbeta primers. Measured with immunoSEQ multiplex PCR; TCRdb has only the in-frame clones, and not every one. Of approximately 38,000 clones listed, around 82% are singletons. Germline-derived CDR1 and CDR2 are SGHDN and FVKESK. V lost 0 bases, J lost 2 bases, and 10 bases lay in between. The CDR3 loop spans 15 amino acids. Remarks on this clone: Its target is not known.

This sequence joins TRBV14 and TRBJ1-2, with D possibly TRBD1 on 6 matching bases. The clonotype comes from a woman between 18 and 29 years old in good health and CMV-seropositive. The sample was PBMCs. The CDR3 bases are TGTGCCAGCAGCCAAGAACAGGGACCAAACTATGGCTACACCTTC. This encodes CASSQEQGPNYGYTF.